The T cell receptor (beta chain) under discussion was sequenced for a study of blood T cell repertoires in COVID-19. Whole-study context: Italy, Spain and the United States were the sources of the convalescent and acute COVID-19 samples.

The germline V gene has CDR1 SGHKS and CDR2 YYEKEE (reference sequence). Deletions cut 4 bases from V and 3 bases from J, with 17 bases between. The length of the CDR3 is 16 residues. In the source study's methods: Researchers report that nucleated cell counts were estimated from reference gene primer amplification. The protocol was immunoSEQ multiplex PCR, while the TCRdb copy is restricted to in-frame clones and leaves out a portion. V, J and clone size reflect that table, while D and trimming were determined from the DNA. The table lists 300,000 to 400,000 clones, roughly 88% of them singletons. The J gene is TRBJ2-4, the V gene TRBV5-5; a possible D gene is TRBD2 (5 bases). The sequence was collected from a woman between 25 and 40 years old with acute COVID-19. Input material: PBMCs or T cells enriched from blood (not recorded which). CDR3 amino acids: CASSIQPGWGKNIQYF. CDR3 DNA: TGTGCCAGCAGCATCCAACCGGGGTGGGGCAAAAACATTCAGTACTTC.